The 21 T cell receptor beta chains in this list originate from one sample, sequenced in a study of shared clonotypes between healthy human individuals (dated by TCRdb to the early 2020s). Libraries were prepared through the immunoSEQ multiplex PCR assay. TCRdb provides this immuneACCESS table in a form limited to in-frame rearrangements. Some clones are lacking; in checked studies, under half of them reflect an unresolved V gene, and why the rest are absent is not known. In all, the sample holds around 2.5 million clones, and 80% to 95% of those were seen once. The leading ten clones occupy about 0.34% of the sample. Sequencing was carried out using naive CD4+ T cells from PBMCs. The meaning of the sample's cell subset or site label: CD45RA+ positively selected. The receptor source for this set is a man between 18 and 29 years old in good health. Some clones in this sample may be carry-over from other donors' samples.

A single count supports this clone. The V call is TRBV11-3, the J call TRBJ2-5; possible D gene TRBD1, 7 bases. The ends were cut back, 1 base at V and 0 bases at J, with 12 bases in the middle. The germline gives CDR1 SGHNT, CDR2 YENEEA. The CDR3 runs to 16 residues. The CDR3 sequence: CASSLGGRGDQETQYF. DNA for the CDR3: TGTGCCAGCAGCTTAGGGGGCAGGGGGGACCAAGAGACCCAGTACTTC.

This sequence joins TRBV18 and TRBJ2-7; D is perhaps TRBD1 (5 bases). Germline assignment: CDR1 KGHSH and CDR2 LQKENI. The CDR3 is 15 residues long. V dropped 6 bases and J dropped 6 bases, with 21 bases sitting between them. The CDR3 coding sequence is TGTGCCAGCTCTCGACTCGACAGCGCCACGGGCGAGCAGTACTTC. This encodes CASSRLDSATGEQYF.

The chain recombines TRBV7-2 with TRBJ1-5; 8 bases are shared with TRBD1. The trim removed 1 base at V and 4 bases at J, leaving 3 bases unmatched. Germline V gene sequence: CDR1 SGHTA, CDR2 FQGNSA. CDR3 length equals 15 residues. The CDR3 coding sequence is TGTGCCAGCAGCTTAGACAGGGGGTCGAATCAGCCCCAGCATTTT. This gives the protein CASSLDRGSNQPQHF.

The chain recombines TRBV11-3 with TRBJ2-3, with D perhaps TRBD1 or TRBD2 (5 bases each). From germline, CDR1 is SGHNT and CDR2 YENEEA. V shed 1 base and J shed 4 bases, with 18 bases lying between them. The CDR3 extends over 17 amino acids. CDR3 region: CASSLGEWGPLPDTQYF. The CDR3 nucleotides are TGTGCCAGCAGCTTAGGGGAGTGGGGACCGCTACCAGATACGCAGTATTTT.

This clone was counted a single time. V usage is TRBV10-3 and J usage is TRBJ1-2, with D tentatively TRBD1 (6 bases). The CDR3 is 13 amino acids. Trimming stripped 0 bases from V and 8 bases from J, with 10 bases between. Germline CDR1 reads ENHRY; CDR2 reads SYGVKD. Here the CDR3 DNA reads TGTGCCATCAGTGAGTCGGGGGGGCAGGGCTACACCTTC. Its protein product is CAISESGGQGYTF.

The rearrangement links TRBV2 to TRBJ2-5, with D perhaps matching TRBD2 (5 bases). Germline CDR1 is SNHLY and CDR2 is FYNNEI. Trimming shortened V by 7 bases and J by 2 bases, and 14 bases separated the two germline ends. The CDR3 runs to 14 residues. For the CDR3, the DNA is TGTGCCAGCACTATTGACTACTCACAAGAGACCCAGTACTTC. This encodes CASTIDYSQETQYF.

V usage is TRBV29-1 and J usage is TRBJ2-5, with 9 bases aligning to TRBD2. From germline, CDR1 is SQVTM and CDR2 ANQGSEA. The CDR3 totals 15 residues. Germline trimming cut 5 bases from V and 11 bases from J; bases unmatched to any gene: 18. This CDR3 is CSVPKSGTSTGEQYF. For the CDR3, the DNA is TGCAGCGTTCCCAAATCCGGGACTAGCACGGGGGAGCAGTACTTC.

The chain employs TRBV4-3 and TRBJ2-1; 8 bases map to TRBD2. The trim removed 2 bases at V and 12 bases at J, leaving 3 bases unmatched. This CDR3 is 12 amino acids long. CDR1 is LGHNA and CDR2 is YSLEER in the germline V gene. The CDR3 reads CASSQTGGRQFF. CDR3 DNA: TGCGCCAGCAGCCAAACGGGGGGGAGGCAGTTCTTC.

CDR3 in amino acids: CASSQLGSSGNYEQYF. The CDR3 DNA follows: TGTGCCAGCAGCCAATTAGGTTCCAGCGGGAACTACGAGCAGTACTTC. V is TRBV16 and J is TRBJ2-7, with 7 positions matching TRBD2. V shed 1 base and J 3 bases; nucleotides not matched to a gene: 9. The germline V gene encodes CDR1 KGHSY and CDR2 FQNENV. CDR3 length: 16 residues.

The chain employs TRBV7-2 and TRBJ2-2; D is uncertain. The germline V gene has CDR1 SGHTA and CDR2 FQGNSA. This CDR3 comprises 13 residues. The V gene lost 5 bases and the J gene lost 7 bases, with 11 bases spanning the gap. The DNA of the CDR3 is TGTGCCAGCAGCCCGCGGCCGGACGGGGAGCTGTTTTTT. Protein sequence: CASSPRPDGELFF.

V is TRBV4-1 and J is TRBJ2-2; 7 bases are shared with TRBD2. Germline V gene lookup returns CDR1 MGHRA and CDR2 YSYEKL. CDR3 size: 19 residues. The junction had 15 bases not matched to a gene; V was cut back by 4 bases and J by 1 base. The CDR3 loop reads CASSPRLSSASGNTGELFF. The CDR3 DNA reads TGCGCCAGCAGCCCCCGTCTCAGCTCGGCTAGCGGGAACACCGGGGAGCTGTTTTTT.

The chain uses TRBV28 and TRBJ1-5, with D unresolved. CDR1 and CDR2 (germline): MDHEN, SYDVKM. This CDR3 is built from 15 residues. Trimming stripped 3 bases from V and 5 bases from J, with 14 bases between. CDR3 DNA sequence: TGTGCCAGCAGTTTCGCTACCGAACCTTATCAGCCCCAGCATTTT. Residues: CASSFATEPYQPQHF.

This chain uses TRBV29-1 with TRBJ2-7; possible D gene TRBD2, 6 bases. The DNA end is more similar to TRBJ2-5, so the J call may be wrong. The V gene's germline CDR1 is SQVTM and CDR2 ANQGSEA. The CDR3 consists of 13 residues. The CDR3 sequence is CSVEELALGTQYF. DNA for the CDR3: TGCAGCGTTGAAGAACTAGCCTTAGGGACCCAGTACTTC.

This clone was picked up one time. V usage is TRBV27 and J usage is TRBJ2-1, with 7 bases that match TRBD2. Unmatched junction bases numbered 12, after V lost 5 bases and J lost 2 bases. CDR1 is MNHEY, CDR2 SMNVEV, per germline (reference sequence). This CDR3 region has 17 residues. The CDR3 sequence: CASSPREGRRPYNEQFF. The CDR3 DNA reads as TGTGCCAGCAGTCCCAGGGAGGGCCGTAGGCCCTACAATGAGCAGTTCTTC.

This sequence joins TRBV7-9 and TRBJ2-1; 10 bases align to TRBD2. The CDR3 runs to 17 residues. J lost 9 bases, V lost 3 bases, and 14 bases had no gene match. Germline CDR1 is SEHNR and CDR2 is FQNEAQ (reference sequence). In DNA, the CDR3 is TGTGCCAGCAGCTTCGCCATGGGAAGCGGGAGGGGTGGTGAGCAGTTCTTC. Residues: CASSFAMGSGRGGEQFF. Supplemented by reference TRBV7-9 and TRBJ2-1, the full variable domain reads DTGVSQNPRHKITKRGQNVTFRCDPISEHNRLYWYRQTLGQGPEFLTYFQNEAQLEKSRLLSDRFSAERPKGSFSTLEIQRTEQGDSAMYLCASSFAMGSGRGGEQFFGPGTRLTVL.

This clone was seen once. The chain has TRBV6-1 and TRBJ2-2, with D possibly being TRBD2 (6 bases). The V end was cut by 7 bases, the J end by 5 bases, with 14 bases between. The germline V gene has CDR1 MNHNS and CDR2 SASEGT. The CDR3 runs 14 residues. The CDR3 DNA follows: TGTGCCAGCACTCTGGCAGGAGGGACCGGGGAGCTGTTTTTT. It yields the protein CASTLAGGTGELFF.

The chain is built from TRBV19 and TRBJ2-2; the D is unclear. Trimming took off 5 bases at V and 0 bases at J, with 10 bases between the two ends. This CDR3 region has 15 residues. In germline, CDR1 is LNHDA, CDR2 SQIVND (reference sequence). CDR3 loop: CASSLRRSNTGELFF. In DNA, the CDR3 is TGTGCCAGTAGTCTTCGTAGATCGAACACCGGGGAGCTGTTTTTT.

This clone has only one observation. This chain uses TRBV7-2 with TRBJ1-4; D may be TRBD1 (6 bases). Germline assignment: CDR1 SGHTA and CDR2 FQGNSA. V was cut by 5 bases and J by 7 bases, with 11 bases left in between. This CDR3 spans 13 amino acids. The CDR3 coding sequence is TGTGCCAGCAGCATTGGACAGACTGAAAAACTGTTTTTT. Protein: CASSIGQTEKLFF.

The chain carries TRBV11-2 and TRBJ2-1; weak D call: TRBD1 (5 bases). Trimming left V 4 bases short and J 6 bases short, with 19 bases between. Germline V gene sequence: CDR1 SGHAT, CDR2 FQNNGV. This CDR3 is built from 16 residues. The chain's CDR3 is CASSSLLAGYGNEQFF. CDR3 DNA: TGTGCCAGCAGCTCCCTGTTGGCAGGGTACGGCAATGAGCAGTTCTTC. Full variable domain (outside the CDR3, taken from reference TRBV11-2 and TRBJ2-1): EAGVAQSPRYKIIEKRQSVAFWCNPISGHATLYWYQQILGQGPKLLIQFQNNGVVDDSQLPKDRFSAERLKGVDSTLKIQPAKLEDSAVYLCASSSLLAGYGNEQFFGPGTRLTVL.

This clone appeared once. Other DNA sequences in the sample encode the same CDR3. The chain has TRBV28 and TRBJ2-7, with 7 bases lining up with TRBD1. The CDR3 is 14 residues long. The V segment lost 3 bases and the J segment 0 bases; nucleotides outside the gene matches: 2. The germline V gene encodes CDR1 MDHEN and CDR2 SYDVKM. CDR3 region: CASSLPGGSYEQYF. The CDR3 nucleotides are TGTGCCAGCAGTTTGCCAGGGGGCTCCTACGAGCAGTACTTC. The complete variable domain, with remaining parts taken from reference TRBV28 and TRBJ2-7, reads DVKVTQSSRYLVKRTGEKVFLECVQDMDHENMFWYRQDPGLGLRLIYFSYDVKMKEKGDIPEGYSVSREKKERFSLILESASTNQTSMYLCASSLPGGSYEQYFGPGTRLTVT.

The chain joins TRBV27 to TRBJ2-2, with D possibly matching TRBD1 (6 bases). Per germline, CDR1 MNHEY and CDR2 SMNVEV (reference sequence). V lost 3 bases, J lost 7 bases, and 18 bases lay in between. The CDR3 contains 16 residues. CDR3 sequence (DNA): TGTGCCAGCAGTTTTTTTAGGGGCATCAGGGGCGGGGAGCTGTTTTTT. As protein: CASSFFRGIRGGELFF.